This TCR beta chain derives from a study of blood T cells in healthy people across ages. Points from the study as a whole: Total diversity from one million sequenced T cells was likely underestimated. Naive T cell percentage by flow cytometry tracked strongly with beta diversity.

The CDR3 extends over 9 amino acids. In germline, CDR1 is SQVTM, CDR2 ANQGSEA. V lost 4 bases and J 6 bases, leaving 3 bases between the germline ends. PCR was performed a second time for roughly 7 to 12 cycles using a sample-barcoded 5' primer and a J-beta primer mix. TCRdb passed the 5' RACE reads through MiXCR, listing each CDR3 protein once. This table has approximately 1.5 million distinct CDR3 sequences, about 31% appearing once. Details on this clonotype: The antigen is not known.

Sample: blood. This receptor was identified in a woman aged 25 to 39 in good health. The chain couples TRBV29-1 to TRBJ1-1; D remains ambiguous. CDR3 protein: CSVGAEAFF. Written as DNA, the CDR3 is TGCAGCGTTGGCGCTGAAGCTTTCTTT.